Each of the 15 T cell receptor beta chains below was sequenced from the same sample in a study of post-analysis software for immune sequencing data. Study findings and constraints: Patients had higher frequencies than controls of five TRBV segments, including TRBV5-6, TRBV5-1 and TRBV20-1.

cDNA libraries of TCR beta carried unique molecular identifiers. TCRdb reanalysed the PCR reads using MiXCR and keeps one entry per CDR3 protein. The repertoire holds 450,000 or so distinct CDR3 sequences, with 40% to 55% as singletons. The antigens these receptors bind are not known. Material for sequencing was blood. The receptors come from a girl between 5 and 17 years old with multiple sclerosis.

This rearrangement joins TRBV19 to TRBJ2-1, with 10 bases that match TRBD2. The germline V gene has CDR1 LNHDA and CDR2 SQIVND (reference sequence). The J segment lost 8 bases and the V segment lost 5 bases, leaving 12 bases of the junction unmatched. The CDR3 is made up of 16 amino acids. CDR3 sequence reads: CASSATSGDVYDEQFF. As DNA, the CDR3 is TGTGCCAGTAGTGCAACTAGCGGGGACGTTTACGATGAGCAGTTCTTC.

The chain recombines TRBV20-1 with TRBJ2-3; a weak D match, TRBD2 (5 bases). The CDR3 runs to 16 residues. Germline V gene sequence: CDR1 DFQATT, CDR2 SNEGSKA (reference sequence). Trimming removed 0 bases from V and 2 bases from J, with 15 bases in between. The CDR3 DNA reads TGCAGTGCTAGAGAAGGTCTAGCTGGAAACACAGATACGCAGTATTTT. Residues: CSAREGLAGNTDTQYF.

The chain recombines TRBV30 with TRBJ1-2, with D hard to call. The CDR3 runs to 13 residues. Germline V gene sequence: CDR1 GTSNPN, CDR2 SVGIG (reference sequence). V shed 0 bases and J shed 4 bases, with 9 bases lying between them. This CDR3 reads CAWSVGVGYGYTF. CDR3 DNA: TGTGCCTGGAGTGTAGGTGTGGGCTATGGCTACACCTTC. Full variable domain (outside the CDR3, taken from reference TRBV30 and TRBJ1-2): SQTIHQWPATLVQPVGSPLSLECTVEGTSNPNLYWYRQAAGRGLQLLFYSVGIGQISSEVPQNLSASRPQDRQFILSSKKLLLSDSGFYLCAWSVGVGYGYTFGSGTRLTVV.

In this sample, this clonotype turned up a few times. The rearrangement links TRBV6-6 to TRBJ2-4; D might be TRBD1 (6 bases). The germline CDR1 and CDR2 sequences are MNHNY and SVGAGI (reference sequence). This CDR3 spans 11 amino acids. Between the trimmed V and J ends, which lost 10 bases and 7 bases, there was a span of 11 bases. The CDR3 DNA follows: TGTGCCATCCGGGACACCAACATTCAGTACTTC. Protein: CAIRDTNIQYF.

This clonotype occurred many times. The V gene is TRBV7-9, the J gene TRBJ1-2; perhaps TRBD1 as D (6 bases). Germline loops: CDR1 SEHNR, CDR2 FQNEAQ (reference sequence). The CDR3 is 13 amino acids. V lost 1 base to trimming and J lost 5 bases, with 8 bases between them. The CDR3, as DNA: TGTGCCAGCAGCTTAGAAACAGGGTATGGCTACACCTTC. It yields the protein CASSLETGYGYTF.

V usage is TRBV29-1 and J usage is TRBJ1-2; D may be TRBD1 (5 bases). From germline, CDR1 is SQVTM and CDR2 ANQGSEA. The V gene lost 3 bases and the J gene lost 6 bases, with 8 bases spanning the gap. The CDR3 has 11 amino acids. The CDR3 nucleotides read TGCAGCGTTGAGGCAGGGAATGGCTACACCTTC. Translating it yields CSVEAGNGYTF.

In its sample, this clonotype was seen a few times. The gene calls are TRBV6-4 and TRBJ1-1; the D gene is possibly TRBD1 (5 bases). The CDR3 sequence is 13 residues long. V was pared by 2 bases and J by 4 bases, with 8 bases between. Germline loops: CDR1 MRHNA, CDR2 SNTAGT. The DNA for the CDR3 is TGTGCCAGCAGTGACAGGGGAGGCACTGAAGCTTTCTTT. Translation: CASSDRGGTEAFF.

Comment on this clonotype: The junction does not match germline at one end; this may be a read error. Here the CDR3 DNA reads TGCAGCGCCTATAGCGGGTTCTCCTACGAGCGGTACTTC. This translates into CSAYSGFSYERYF. This chain links TRBV29-1 with TRBJ2-7, with 7 bases lining up with TRBD2. In germline, CDR1 is SQVTM, CDR2 ANQGSEA. The CDR3 has 13 residues.

This clonotype was detected a few times. The rearrangement joins TRBV18 to TRBJ2-4; the match to TRBD2 covers 9 bases. The J call is doubtful: the DNA matches TRBJ2-7 better. The length of the CDR3 is 14 residues. CDR1 and CDR2 (germline): KGHSH, LQKENI. In DNA, the CDR3 is TGTGCCAGCTCACCACCGGGACTAGCTGACGAGCAGTACTTC. This translates into CASSPPGLADEQYF.

A few counts support this clonotype. V gene TRBV20-1 combines with J gene TRBJ2-4; 9 bases agree with TRBD1. The DNA end favors TRBJ2-7, so the J call may be wrong. The CDR3 contains 15 residues. From germline, CDR1 is DFQATT and CDR2 SNEGSKA (reference sequence). This CDR3 reads CSASGGDRAFYEQYF. The DNA of the CDR3 is TGCAGTGCTAGTGGCGGGGACAGGGCTTTTTACGAGCAGTACTTC.

The V and J genes are TRBV28 and TRBJ2-7; D is uncertain. The CDR3 has 14 residues. Germline CDR1 MDHEN, CDR2 SYDVKM. V dropped 2 bases and J dropped 1 base, with 9 bases sitting between them. This CDR3 reads CASSLAAASYEQYF. The CDR3 nucleotides read TGTGCCAGCAGTTTAGCTGCAGCATCCTACGAGCAGTACTTC. Based on the CDR3 plus reference TRBV28 and TRBJ2-7, the full variable domain is DVKVTQSSRYLVKRTGEKVFLECVQDMDHENMFWYRQDPGLGLRLIYFSYDVKMKEKGDIPEGYSVSREKKERFSLILESASTNQTSMYLCASSLAAASYEQYFGPGTRLTVT.

This clonotype was detected a few times. The chain carries TRBV7-3 and TRBJ1-1, with no clear D. From germline, CDR1 is SGHTA and CDR2 FQGTGA. This CDR3 has 14 residues. V lost 2 bases and J lost 2, with 9 bases in between. CDR3 loop: CASSLSKSNTEAFF. CDR3 DNA sequence: TGTGCCAGCAGCTTATCCAAATCAAACACTGAAGCTTTCTTT.

The table lists this clonotype with a few counts. The chain recombines TRBV20-1 with TRBJ2-3, with 7 bases fitting TRBD2. CDR1 is DFQATT and CDR2 is SNEGSKA in the germline V gene (reference sequence). V was clipped by 6 bases and J by 6 bases; unmatched bases: 12. The CDR3 sequence is 14 residues long. The CDR3 DNA sequence: TGCAGTGCAAACCCGGGACTATCATTGGATACGCAGTATTTT. This translates into CSANPGLSLDTQYF.

This clonotype appeared a single time. The chain links TRBV19 to TRBJ2-1; D may be TRBD1 (6 bases). The V and J ends lost 3 bases and 9 bases respectively, with 21 bases between them. Germline lookup yields CDR1 LNHDA and CDR2 SQIVND (reference sequence). This CDR3 has 16 amino acids. The CDR3 spells CASSIPWWQGRSEQFF. The CDR3 DNA follows: TGTGCCAGTAGTATCCCCTGGTGGCAGGGGCGTAGTGAGCAGTTCTTC.

V is TRBV14 and J is TRBJ2-1; 7 bases line up with TRBD2. The V and J ends lost 1 base and 3 bases, in that order; junction bases with no gene match: 3. CDR3 size: 15 residues. From germline, CDR1 is SGHDN and CDR2 FVKESK. In nucleotides, the CDR3 is TGTGCCAGCAGCCAAGCGAGCGGGATCTACAATGAGCAGTTCTTC. This encodes CASSQASGIYNEQFF. The whole variable domain, remainder taken from reference TRBV14 and TRBJ2-1, is EAGVTQFPSHSVIEKGQTVTLRCDPISGHDNLYWYRRVMGKEIKFLLHFVKESKQDESGMPNNRFLAERTGGTYSTLKVQPAELEDSGVYFCASSQASGIYNEQFFGPGTRLTVL.